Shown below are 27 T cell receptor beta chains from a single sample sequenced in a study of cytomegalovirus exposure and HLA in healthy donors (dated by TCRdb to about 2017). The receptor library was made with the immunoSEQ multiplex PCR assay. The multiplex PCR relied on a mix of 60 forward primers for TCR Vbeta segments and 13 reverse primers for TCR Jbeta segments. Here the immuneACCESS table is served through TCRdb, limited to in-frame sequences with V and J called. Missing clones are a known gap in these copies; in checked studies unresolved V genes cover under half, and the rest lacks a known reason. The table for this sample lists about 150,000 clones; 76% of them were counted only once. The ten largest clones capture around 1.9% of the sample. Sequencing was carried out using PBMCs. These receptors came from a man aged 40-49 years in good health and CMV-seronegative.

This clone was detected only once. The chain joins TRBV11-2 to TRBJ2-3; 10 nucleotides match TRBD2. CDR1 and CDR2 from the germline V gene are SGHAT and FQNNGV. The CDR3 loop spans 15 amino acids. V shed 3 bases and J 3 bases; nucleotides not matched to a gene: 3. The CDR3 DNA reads TGTGCCAGCAGCTTCAGCGGGAGGGTGACAGATACGCAGTATTTT. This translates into CASSFSGRVTDTQYF.

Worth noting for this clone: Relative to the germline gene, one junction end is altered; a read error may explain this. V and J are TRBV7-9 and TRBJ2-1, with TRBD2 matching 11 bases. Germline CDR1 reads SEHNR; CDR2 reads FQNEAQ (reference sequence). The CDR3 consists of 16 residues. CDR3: CASSLAGGGIYNEQFF. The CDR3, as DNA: TGTGCCAGCAGCCTAGCGGGAGGAGGGATTTACAATGAGCAGTTCTTC.

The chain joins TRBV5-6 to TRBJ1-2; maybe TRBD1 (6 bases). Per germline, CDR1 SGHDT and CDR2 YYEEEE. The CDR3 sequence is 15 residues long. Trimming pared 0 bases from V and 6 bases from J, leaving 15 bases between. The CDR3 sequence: CASSLEYWGQDGYTF. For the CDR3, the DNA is TGTGCCAGCAGCTTGGAGTATTGGGGGCAGGATGGCTACACCTTC.

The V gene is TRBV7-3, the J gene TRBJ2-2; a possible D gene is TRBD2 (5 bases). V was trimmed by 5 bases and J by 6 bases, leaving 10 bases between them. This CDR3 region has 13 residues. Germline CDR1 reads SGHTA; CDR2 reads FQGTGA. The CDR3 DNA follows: TGTGCCAGCAGCCTACTAGAGGCCGGGGAGCTGTTTTTT. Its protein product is CASSLLEAGELFF. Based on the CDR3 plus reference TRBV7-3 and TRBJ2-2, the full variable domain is GAGVSQTPSNKVTEKGKYVELRCDPISGHTALYWYRQSLGQGPEFLIYFQGTGAADDSGLPNDRFFAVRPEGSVSTLKIQRTERGDSAVYLCASSLLEAGELFFGEGSRLTVL.

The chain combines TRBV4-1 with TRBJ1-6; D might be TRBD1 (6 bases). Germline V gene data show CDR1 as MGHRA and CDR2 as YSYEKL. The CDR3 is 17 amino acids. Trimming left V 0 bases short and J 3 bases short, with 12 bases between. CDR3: CASSQDQGLGYNSPLHF. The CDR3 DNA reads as TGCGCCAGCAGCCAAGATCAGGGGTTGGGCTATAATTCACCCCTCCACTTT.

CDR3 sequence reads: CASSRLGYEQYF. CDR3 bases: TGTGCCAGCAGCCGCCTAGGCTACGAGCAGTACTTC. J is TRBJ2-7 and V is TRBV6-5; D remains unclear. Between the trimmed V and J ends, which lost 6 bases and 3 bases, there was a span of 9 bases. Germline V gives CDR1 MNHEY, CDR2 SVGAGI. This CDR3 region has 12 residues.

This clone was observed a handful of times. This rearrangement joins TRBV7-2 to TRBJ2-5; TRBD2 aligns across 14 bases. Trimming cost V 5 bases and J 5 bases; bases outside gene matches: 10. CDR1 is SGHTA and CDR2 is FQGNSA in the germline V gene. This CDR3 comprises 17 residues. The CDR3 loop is CASSPTRLAGGRETQYF. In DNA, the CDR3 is TGTGCCAGCAGCCCCACCCGACTAGCGGGGGGGCGTGAGACCCAGTACTTC.

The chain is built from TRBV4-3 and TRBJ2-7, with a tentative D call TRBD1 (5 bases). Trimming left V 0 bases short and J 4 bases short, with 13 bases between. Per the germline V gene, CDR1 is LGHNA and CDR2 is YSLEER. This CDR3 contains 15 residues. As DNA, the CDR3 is TGCGCCAGCAGCCAAGATCCAGGGAACGATTACGAGCAGTACTTC. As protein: CASSQDPGNDYEQYF.

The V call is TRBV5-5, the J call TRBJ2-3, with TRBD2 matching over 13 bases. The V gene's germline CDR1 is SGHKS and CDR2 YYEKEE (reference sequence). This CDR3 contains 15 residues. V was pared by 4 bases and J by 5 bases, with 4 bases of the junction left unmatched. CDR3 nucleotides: TGTGCCAGCAGCGGGGGACTAGCGGGATTAGATACGCAGTATTTT. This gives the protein CASSGGLAGLDTQYF.

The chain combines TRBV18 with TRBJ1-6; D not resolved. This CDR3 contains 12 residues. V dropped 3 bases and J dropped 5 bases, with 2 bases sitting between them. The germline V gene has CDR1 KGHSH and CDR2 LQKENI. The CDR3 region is CASSPNNSPLHF. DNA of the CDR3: TGTGCCAGCTCACCCAATAATTCACCCCTCCACTTT.

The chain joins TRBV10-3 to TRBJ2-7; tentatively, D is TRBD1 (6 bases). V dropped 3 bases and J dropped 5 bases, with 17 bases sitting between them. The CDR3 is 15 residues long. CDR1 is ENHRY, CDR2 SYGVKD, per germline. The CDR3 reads CAISDASGTSHEQYF. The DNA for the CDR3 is TGTGCCATCAGTGACGCGTCAGGGACATCCCACGAGCAGTACTTC.

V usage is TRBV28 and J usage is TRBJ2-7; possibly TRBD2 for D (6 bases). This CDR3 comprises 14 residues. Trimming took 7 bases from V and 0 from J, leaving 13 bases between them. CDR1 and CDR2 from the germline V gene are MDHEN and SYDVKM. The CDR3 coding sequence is TGTGCCAGCACCCTCCCGGGGGACTCCTACGAGCAGTACTTC. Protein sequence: CASTLPGDSYEQYF.

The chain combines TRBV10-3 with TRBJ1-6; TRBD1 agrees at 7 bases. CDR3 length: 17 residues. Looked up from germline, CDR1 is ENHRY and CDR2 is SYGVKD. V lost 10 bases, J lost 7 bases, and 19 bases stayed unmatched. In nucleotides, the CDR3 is TGTGCCACTCAAACGACTTCCGACAGGGAAGGGAATTCACCCCTCCACTTT. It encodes CATQTTSDREGNSPLHF.

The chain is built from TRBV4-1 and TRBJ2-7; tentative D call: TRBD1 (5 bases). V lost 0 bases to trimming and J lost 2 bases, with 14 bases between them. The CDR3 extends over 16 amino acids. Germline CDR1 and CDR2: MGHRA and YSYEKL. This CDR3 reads CASSQESQGIPYEQYF. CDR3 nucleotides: TGCGCCAGCAGCCAAGAGAGCCAGGGAATCCCCTACGAGCAGTACTTC.

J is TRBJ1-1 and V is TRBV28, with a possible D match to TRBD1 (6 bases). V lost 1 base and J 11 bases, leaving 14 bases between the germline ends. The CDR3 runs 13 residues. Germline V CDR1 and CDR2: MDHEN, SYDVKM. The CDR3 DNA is TGTGCCAGCAGTTTATCGTACCAGGGGTATGCTTTCTTT. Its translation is CASSLSYQGYAFF.

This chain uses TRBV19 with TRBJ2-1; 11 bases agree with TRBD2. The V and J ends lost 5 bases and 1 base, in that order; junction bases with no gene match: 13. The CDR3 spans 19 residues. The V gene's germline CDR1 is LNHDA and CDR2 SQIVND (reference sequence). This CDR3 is CASSFRLAGSTGSYNEQFF. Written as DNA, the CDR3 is TGTGCCAGTAGTTTCCGACTAGCGGGATCAACGGGATCCTACAATGAGCAGTTCTTC. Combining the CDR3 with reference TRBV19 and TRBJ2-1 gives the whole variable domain DGGITQSPKYLFRKEGQNVTLSCEQNLNHDAMYWYRQDPGQGLRLIYYSQIVNDFQKGDIAEGYSVSREKKESFPLTVTSAQKNPTAFYLCASSFRLAGSTGSYNEQFFGPGTRLTVL.

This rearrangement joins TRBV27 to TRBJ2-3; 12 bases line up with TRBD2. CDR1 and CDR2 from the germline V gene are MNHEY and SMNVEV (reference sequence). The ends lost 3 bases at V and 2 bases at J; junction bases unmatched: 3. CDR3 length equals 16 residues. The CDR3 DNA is TGTGCCAGCAGTTTCCTAGCGGGGGGGATCACAGATACGCAGTATTTT. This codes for CASSFLAGGITDTQYF.

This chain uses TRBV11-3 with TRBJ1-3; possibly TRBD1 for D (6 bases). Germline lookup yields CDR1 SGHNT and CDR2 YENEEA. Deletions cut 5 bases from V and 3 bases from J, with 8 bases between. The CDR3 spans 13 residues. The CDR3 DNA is TGTGCCAGCAGCGGGGGCCGTGGAAACACCATATATTTT. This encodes CASSGGRGNTIYF.

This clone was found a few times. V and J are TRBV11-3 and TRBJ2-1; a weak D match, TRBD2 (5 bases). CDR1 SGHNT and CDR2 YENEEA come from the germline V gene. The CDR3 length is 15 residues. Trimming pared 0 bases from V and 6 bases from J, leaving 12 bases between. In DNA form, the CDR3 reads TGTGCCAGCAGCTTAGATAGCGTGGGGAGCAATGAGCAGTTCTTC. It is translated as CASSLDSVGSNEQFF.

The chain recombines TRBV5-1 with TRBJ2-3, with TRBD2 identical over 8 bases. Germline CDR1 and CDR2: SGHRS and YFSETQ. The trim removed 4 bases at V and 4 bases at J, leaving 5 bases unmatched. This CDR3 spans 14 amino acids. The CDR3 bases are TGCGCCAGCAGCCCGACTAGCGTCCCAGATACGCAGTATTTT. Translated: CASSPTSVPDTQYF.

The CDR3 DNA sequence: TGTGCCAGCAGCTCGGGACTAGGCACAGATACGCAGTATTTT. Translating gives CASSSGLGTDTQYF. The chain combines TRBV13 with TRBJ2-3; 8 nucleotides agree with TRBD2. The V gene's germline CDR1 is PRHDT and CDR2 FYEKMQ (reference sequence). The CDR3 runs 14 residues. The V gene end was trimmed by 4 bases and the J gene end by 1 base; junction bases not matched to a gene: 1.

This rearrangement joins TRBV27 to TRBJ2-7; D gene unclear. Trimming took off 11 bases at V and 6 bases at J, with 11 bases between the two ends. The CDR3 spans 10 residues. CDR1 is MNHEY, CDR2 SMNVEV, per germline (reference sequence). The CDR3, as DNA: TGTGCCGCAGGTAGTCGCGAGCAGTACTTC. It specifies CAAGSREQYF.

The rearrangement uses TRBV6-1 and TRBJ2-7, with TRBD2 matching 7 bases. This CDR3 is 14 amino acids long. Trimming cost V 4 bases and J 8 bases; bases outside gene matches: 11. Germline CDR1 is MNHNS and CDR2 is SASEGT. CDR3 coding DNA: TGTGCCAGCAGTGCTCTAGCGGACCCCCCCCAGCAGTACTTC. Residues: CASSALADPPQQYF.

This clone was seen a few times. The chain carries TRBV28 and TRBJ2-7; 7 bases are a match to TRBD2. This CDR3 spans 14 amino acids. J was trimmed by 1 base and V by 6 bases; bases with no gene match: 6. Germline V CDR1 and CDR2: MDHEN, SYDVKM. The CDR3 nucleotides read TGTGCCAGCAGGAGGGAGGGTGGGTCCTACGAGCAGTACTTC. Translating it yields CASRREGGSYEQYF.

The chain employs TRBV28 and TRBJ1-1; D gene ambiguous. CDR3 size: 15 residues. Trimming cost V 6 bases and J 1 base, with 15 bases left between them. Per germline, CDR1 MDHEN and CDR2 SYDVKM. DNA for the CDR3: TGTGCCAGCAGCCGCTCGAGGAGGCAGAACACTGAAGCTTTCTTT. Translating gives CASSRSRRQNTEAFF.

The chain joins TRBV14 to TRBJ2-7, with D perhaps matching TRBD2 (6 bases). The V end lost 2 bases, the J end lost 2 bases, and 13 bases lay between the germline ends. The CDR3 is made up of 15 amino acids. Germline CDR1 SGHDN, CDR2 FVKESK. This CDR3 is CASSQFWTGAYEQYF. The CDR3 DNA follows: TGTGCCAGCAGCCAATTCTGGACGGGAGCCTACGAGCAGTACTTC.

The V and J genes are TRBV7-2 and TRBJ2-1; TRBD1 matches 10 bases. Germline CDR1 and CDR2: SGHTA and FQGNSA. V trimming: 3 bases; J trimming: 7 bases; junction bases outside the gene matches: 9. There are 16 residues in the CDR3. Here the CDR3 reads CASSFGDGTGANEQFF. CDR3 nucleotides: TGTGCCAGCAGCTTCGGCGACGGGACAGGGGCGAATGAGCAGTTCTTC.